This record looks at one T cell receptor beta chain sequence and its context. Its antigen is still unknown. CDR1 and CDR2 from the germline V gene are SGHTA and FQGNSA. The CDR3 has 12 amino acids. V was clipped by 4 bases and J by 10 bases, with 11 bases between them. This record belongs to a study of cytomegalovirus exposure and HLA in healthy donors. Findings and caveats of the study: A classifier reportedly called cytomegalovirus status with high sensitivity and specificity. Three chains linked to CMV were shown in vitro to be specific for CMV antigens. Generally TCR sequences proved uncommon, though certain public TCRs appeared in numerous donors.

Data came from immunoSEQ multiplex PCR; TCRdb stores just in-frame clones and leaves some out. The table lists about 180,000 clones, around 85% of them singletons. V and J are TRBV7-2 and TRBJ1-5; D might be TRBD1 (5 bases). The TCR was taken from a man aged 18 to 29 in good health and CMV-seropositive. The specimen was PBMCs. In nucleotides, the CDR3 is TGTGCCAGCAGCTCCCCGGGGGATCCCCAGCATTTT. It encodes CASSSPGDPQHF. The entire variable domain, with the rest obtained from reference TRBV7-2 and TRBJ1-5, is as follows: GAGVSQSPSNKVTEKGKDVELRCDPISGHTALYWYRQSLGQGLEFLIYFQGNSAPDKSGLPSDRFSAERTGGSVSTLTIQRTQQEDSAVYLCASSSPGDPQHFGDGTRLSIL.